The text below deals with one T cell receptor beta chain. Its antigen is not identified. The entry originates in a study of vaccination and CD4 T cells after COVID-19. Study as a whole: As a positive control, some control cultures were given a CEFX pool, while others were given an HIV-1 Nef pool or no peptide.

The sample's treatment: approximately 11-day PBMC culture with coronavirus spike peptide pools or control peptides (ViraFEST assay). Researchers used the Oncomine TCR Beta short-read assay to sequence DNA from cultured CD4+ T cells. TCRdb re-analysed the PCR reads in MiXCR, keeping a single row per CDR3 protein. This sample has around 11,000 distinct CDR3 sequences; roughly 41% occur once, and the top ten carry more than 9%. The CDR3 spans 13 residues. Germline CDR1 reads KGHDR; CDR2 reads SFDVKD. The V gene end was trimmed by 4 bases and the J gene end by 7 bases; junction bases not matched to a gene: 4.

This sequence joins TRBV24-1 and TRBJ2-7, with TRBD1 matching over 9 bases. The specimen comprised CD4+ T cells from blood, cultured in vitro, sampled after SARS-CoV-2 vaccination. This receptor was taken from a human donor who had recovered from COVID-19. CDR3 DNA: TGTGCCACCAGTGACACAGGGGGCTGGGAGCAGTACTTC. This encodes CATSDTGGWEQYF.